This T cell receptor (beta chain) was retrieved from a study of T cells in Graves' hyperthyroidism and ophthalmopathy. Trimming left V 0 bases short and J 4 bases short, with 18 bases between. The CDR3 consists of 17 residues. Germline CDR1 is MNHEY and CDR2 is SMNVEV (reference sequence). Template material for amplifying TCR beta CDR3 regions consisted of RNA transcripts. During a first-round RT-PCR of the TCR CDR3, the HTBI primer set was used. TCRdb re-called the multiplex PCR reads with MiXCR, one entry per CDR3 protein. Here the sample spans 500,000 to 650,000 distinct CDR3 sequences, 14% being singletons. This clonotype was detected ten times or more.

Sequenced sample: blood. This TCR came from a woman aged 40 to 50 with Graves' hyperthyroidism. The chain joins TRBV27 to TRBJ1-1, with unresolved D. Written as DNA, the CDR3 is TGTGCCAGCAGTTTATCCGCGACGGGTCAACACGGCACTGAAGCTTTCTTT. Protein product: CASSLSATGQHGTEAFF.